Listed here is a single T cell receptor beta chain. This entry belongs to a study of technical replicates of blood from several donors. Looked up from germline, CDR1 is MNHEY and CDR2 is SVGAGI. V dropped 9 bases and J dropped 8 bases, with 14 bases sitting between them. The CDR3 length is 11 residues. Only in-frame clones appear in the TCRdb table, and some are missing; sequencing was by immunoSEQ multiplex PCR. This table holds around 68,000 clones, about 97% found once. The rearrangement joins TRBV6-5 to TRBJ2-7, with a tentative D call TRBD2 (5 bases). The sample consisted of T cells isolated from PBMCs. The source is a human donor in good health. The CDR3 DNA is TGTGCCAGTCTTGTGGGGAGTAAGCAGTACTTC. It translates to CASLVGSKQYF.